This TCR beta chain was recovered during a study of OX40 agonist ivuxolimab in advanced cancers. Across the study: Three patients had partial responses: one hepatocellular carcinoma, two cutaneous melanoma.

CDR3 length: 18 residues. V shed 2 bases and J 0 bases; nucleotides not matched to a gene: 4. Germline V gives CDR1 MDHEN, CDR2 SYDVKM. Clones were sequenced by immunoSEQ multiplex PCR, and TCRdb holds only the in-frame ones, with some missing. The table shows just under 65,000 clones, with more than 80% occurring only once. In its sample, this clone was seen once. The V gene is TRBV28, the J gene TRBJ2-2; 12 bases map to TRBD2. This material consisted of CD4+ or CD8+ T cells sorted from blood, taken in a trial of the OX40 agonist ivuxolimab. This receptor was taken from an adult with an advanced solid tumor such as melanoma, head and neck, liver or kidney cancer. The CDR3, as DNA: TGTGCCAGCAGTTTAGCGGCTAGCGGGAGGGCGAACACCGGGGAGCTGTTTTTT. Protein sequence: CASSLAASGRANTGELFF.